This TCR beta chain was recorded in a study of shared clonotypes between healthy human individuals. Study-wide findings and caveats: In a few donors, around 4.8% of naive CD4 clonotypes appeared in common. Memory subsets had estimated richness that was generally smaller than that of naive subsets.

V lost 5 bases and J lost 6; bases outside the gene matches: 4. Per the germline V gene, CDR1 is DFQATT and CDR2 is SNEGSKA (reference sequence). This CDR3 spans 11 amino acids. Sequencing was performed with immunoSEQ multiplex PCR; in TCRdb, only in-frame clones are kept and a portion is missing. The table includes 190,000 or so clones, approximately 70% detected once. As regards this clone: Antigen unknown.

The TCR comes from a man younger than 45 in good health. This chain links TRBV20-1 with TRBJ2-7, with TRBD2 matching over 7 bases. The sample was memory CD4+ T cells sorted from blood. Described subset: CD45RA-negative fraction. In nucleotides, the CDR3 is TGCAGTGCTGGGGGGGTGGGCGAGCAGTACTTC. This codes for CSAGGVGEQYF.